This T cell receptor (beta chain) was captured by sequencing in a study of early stage breast cancer tumors. Study-wide background: Most invasive tumors, about 80% of the 16, were ER+/PR+/HER2-.

The repertoire was sequenced with immunoSEQ multiplex PCR; TCRdb's copy has only in-frame clones and lacks some. This table holds fewer than 30,000 clones, around three quarters found once. The ends lost 6 bases at V and 1 base at J; junction bases unmatched: 0. The CDR3 loop spans 13 amino acids. The V gene's germline CDR1 is MNHEY and CDR2 SVGAGI. The sequencing input was blood. The V call is TRBV6-5, the J call TRBJ2-5; 9 bases fit TRBD2. This TCR was sampled from a person between 55 and 69 years old with breast cancer. As DNA, the CDR3 is TGTGCCAGCAGGCGGGAGGGCCAAGAGACCCAGTACTTC. This translates into CASRREGQETQYF.